This TCR beta chain was identified in a study of shared clonotypes between healthy human individuals. As for the study in general: Each donor contributed plates that comprised three CD4 naive, three CD4 memory, two CD8 naive and one CD8 memory. General study points: The genetic and exposure-history diversity represented was limited by few donors.

Remarks on this clone: Its antigen is not identified.

CDR1 and CDR2 (germline): MDHEN, SYDVKM. The CDR3 spans 15 residues. The V end lost 4 bases, the J end lost 4 bases, and 16 bases lay between the germline ends. Partitioning of CD4+ cells yielded a CD45RA+ naive subset and a CD45RA-negative memory subset. Sequencing was performed with immunoSEQ multiplex PCR; in TCRdb, only in-frame clones are kept and a portion is missing. The sample carries 550,000 to 700,000 clones, around 73% recorded once. This receptor was taken from a woman in her 30s in good health. The chain couples TRBV28 to TRBJ1-1; possibly TRBD1 for D (6 bases). Sequenced material: memory CD4+ T cells sorted from blood. Noted subset: CD45RA-negative fraction. The DNA of the CDR3 is TGTGCCAGCAGTTCGTTACAGGGTCCCTTCACTGAAGCTTTCTTT. This sequence encodes CASSSLQGPFTEAFF.